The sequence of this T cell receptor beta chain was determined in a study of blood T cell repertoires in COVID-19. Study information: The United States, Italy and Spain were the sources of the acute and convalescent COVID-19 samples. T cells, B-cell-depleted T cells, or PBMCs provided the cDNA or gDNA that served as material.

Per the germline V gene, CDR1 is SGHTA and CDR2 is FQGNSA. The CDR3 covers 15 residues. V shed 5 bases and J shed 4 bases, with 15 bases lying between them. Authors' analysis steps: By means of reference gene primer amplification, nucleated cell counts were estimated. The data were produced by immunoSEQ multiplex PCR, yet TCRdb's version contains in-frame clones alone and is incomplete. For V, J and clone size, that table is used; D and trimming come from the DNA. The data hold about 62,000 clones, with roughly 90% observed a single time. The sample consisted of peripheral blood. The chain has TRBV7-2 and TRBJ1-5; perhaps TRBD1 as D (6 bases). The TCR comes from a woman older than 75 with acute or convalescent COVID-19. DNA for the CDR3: TGTGCCAGCAGCCTAGGGGGAACAGGGAATCAGCCCCAGCATTTT. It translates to CASSLGGTGNQPQHF.